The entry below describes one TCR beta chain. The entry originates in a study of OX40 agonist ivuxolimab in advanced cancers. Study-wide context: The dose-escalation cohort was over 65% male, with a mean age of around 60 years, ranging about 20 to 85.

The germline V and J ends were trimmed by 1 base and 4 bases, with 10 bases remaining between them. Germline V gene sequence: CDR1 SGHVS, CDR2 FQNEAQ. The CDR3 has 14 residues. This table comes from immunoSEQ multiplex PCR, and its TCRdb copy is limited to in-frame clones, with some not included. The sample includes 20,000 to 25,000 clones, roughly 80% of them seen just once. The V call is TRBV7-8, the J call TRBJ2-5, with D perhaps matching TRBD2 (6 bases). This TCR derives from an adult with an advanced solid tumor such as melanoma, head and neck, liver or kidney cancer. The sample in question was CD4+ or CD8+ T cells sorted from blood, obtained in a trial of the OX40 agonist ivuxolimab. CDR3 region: CASSLGGGRETQYF. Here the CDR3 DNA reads TGTGCCAGCAGCTTAGGGGGAGGAAGAGAGACCCAGTACTTC.